One sample yielded the 5 T cell receptor beta chains listed below, sequenced in a study of tumor-infiltrating lymphocytes in primary liver carcinoma. Extraction also yielded germline DNA, while blood RNA was obtained from unsorted whole blood. Researchers generated TCR beta cDNA from approximately 500 ng of total RNA, relying on a constant-region primer. Modified slightly, ARM-PCR produced TCR beta libraries over three nested multiplex PCR rounds. Amplification in the first two PCR rounds was performed using TRBV1-TRBV30 forward primers and a C-beta reverse primer for around 10 cycles each. A single record per CDR3 protein comes from TCRdb applying MiXCR to the multiplex PCR reads. Seen here are just over 300,000 distinct CDR3 sequences, about three fifths observed once, and the top ten hold around 15%. Specimen: peripheral blood. These receptors were collected from a woman aged 30 to 39 with primary liver carcinoma and hepatitis B virus infection.

A note on this clonotype: The CDR3 end shows no conserved phenylalanine or tryptophan, and so a read error is likely. The V call is TRBV4-2, the J call TRBJ2-2; D remains ambiguous. Germline CDR1 is LGHNA and CDR2 is YNFKEQ. The CDR3 consists of 14 residues. With 0 bases removed from V and 6 bases from J, the gap between germline ends came to 8 bases. CDR3 loop: CASSQDAVAGELFY. DNA of the CDR3: TGTGCCAGCAGCCAAGACGCCGTCGCCGGGGAGCTGTTTTAT.

Comment on this clonotype: One base away lies a much larger clone, so this may be a sequencing read error. The rearrangement links TRBV6-5 to TRBJ1-2; TRBD1 agrees at 8 bases. In germline, CDR1 is MNHEY, CDR2 SVGAGI. The CDR3 runs 17 residues. The CDR3 coding sequence is TGTGCCAGAAGTTACTCGCTTGGGACAGGAATCGACTATGGCTACACCTTC. It codes for CARSYSLGTGIDYGYTF.

Details on this clonotype: The junction departs from germline at one end; a sequencing error may be responsible. The V gene is TRBV12-3 or TRBV12-4, the J gene TRBJ2-5; D is perhaps TRBD2 (7 bases). This CDR3 region has 14 residues. The CDR3 is CTSRRRGGAGTQYF. CDR3 sequence (DNA): TGTACCAGCAGGCGAAGGGGGGGCGCGGGGACCCAGTACTTC.

The rearrangement links TRBV11-2 to TRBJ2-7; a weak D match, TRBD2 (6 bases). The CDR3 loop spans 12 amino acids. Germline loops: CDR1 SGHAT, CDR2 FQNNGV. Trimming took off 6 bases at V and 13 bases at J, with 19 bases between the two ends. CDR3 sequence (DNA): TGTGCCAGCAGGGGGACTGTCTACGGGCACTACTTC. Translation: CASRGTVYGHYF.

The chain links TRBV11-1 to TRBJ2-5; no clear D gene. CDR3 length: 12 amino acids. CDR1 is SGHAT, CDR2 FQDESV, per germline (reference sequence). Trimming took off 3 bases at V and 6 bases at J, with 8 bases between the two ends. CDR3 DNA: TGTGCCAGCAGCTTCGTTAGCCAGACCCAGTACTTC. Its protein product is CASSFVSQTQYF.